This entry lists 27 T cell receptor beta chains sequenced from one sample in a study of blood T cell repertoires in COVID-19. TCRdb's table, derived via immunoSEQ multiplex PCR, lists solely in-frame clones and lacks some. This sample has 250,000 to 300,000 clones, with around 90% found just once. Sample: PBMCs or T cells enriched from blood (not recorded which). The receptors were gathered from a human donor in a cohort exposed to, infected with or recovered from COVID-19 (not recorded which). The donor label of this sample is uncertain.

The chain links TRBV3-1 (or the pseudogene TRBV3-2) to TRBJ2-2, with 8 bases identical to TRBD2. The CDR3 has 15 amino acids. Germline V gene sequence: CDR1 LGHDT, CDR2 YNNKEL (reference sequence). V was pared by 6 bases and J by 7 bases, with 10 bases of the junction left unmatched. CDR3 amino acids: CASRKLGGAGGELFF. The CDR3 bases are TGTGCCAGCAGGAAACTCGGGGGGGCAGGCGGGGAGCTGTTTTTT.

This clone has more than one count but fewer than ten. This sequence joins TRBV4-1 and TRBJ2-1, with TRBD1 matching over 8 bases. The V segment lost 2 bases and the J segment 0 bases; nucleotides outside the gene matches: 3. Germline CDR1 reads MGHRA; CDR2 reads YSYEKL. The CDR3 loop spans 16 amino acids. CDR3: CASSQQGASSYNEQFF. The DNA of the CDR3 is TGCGCCAGCAGCCAACAGGGGGCTAGCTCCTACAATGAGCAGTTCTTC.

The V and J genes are TRBV3-1 (or the pseudogene TRBV3-2) and TRBJ1-2; 8 bases are a match to TRBD1. Germline-derived CDR1 and CDR2 are LGHDT and YNNKEL (reference sequence). The CDR3 contains 15 residues. V trimming: 3 bases; J trimming: 4 bases; junction bases outside the gene matches: 7. In DNA form, the CDR3 reads TGTGCCAGCAGCCATAGGACAGGGCCTTCCTATGGCTACACCTTC. Its translation: CASSHRTGPSYGYTF.

The chain has TRBV10-3 and TRBJ2-1; D perhaps matches TRBD2 (6 bases). Germline CDR1 reads ENHRY; CDR2 reads SYGVKD. The CDR3 covers 16 residues. Trimming took 3 bases from V and 5 from J, leaving 17 bases between them. The CDR3 sequence is CAISEPTSNVDNEQFF. CDR3 DNA sequence: TGTGCCATCAGTGAACCCACTAGCAACGTGGACAATGAGCAGTTCTTC.

The rearrangement joins TRBV6-2 or TRBV6-3 to TRBJ1-1; TRBD1 agrees at 7 bases. The germline V gene encodes CDR1 MNHEY and CDR2 SVGEGT. The J segment lost 4 bases and the V segment lost 6 bases, leaving 11 bases of the junction unmatched. The CDR3 length is 15 residues. In DNA, the CDR3 is TGTGCCAGCAGCAACAAACAGGGGCGGACCACTGAAGCTTTCTTT. Its translation: CASSNKQGRTTEAFF.

The chain links TRBV12-5 to TRBJ1-4; no definite D call. Trimming shortened V by 4 bases and J by 5 bases, and 11 bases separated the two germline ends. CDR1 is LGHNT and CDR2 is FRNRAP in the germline V gene. This CDR3 comprises 14 residues. The CDR3 protein is CASGSDAVNEKLFF. CDR3 sequence (DNA): TGTGCTAGTGGTTCCGATGCGGTAAATGAAAAACTGTTTTTT.

This chain connects TRBV9 to TRBJ1-3; D gene unclear. CDR1 is SGDLS, CDR2 YYNGEE, per germline. The CDR3 has 15 amino acids. V was trimmed by 0 bases and J by 3 bases, leaving 10 bases between them. CDR3 region: CASSVGQILGNTIYF. Here the CDR3 DNA reads TGTGCCAGCAGCGTAGGCCAGATCCTTGGAAACACCATATATTTT.

V is TRBV5-1 and J is TRBJ2-5; the match to TRBD2 covers 10 bases. The CDR3 is 15 residues long. The ends lost 4 bases at V and 2 bases at J; junction bases unmatched: 5. Germline V gives CDR1 SGHRS, CDR2 YFSETQ. The CDR3 protein is CASSEERGGQETQYF. Here the CDR3 DNA reads TGCGCCAGCAGCGAGGAGCGGGGGGGACAAGAGACCCAGTACTTC.

The chain's CDR3 is CASSQTDASGNTIYF. CDR3 DNA sequence: TGTGCCAGCAGCCAAACAGATGCGTCTGGAAACACCATATATTTT. The gene calls are TRBV3-1 (or the pseudogene TRBV3-2) and TRBJ1-3; no clear D. Germline V lookup: CDR1 LGHDT, CDR2 YNNKEL (reference sequence). V lost 2 bases, J lost 1 base, and 9 bases lay in between. The CDR3 is 15 residues long.

This rearrangement joins TRBV4-1 to TRBJ1-4, with TRBD1 matching 9 bases. Germline V gives CDR1 MGHRA, CDR2 YSYEKL. Trimming cost V 3 bases and J 7 bases; bases outside gene matches: 9. The CDR3 sequence is 16 residues long. DNA for the CDR3: TGCGCCAGCAGCCAGACGTACAGGGGGCTAGGTGAAAAACTGTTTTTT. Translation: CASSQTYRGLGEKLFF.

The chain is built from TRBV24-1 and TRBJ2-1; 9 nucleotides align to TRBD2. Germline assignment: CDR1 KGHDR and CDR2 SFDVKD. J gave up 8 bases and V 5 bases, and 9 bases lay outside the gene matches. The CDR3 is 15 residues long. The CDR3 protein is CATSGVSGGFYEQFF. CDR3 coding DNA: TGTGCCACCAGTGGTGTAAGCGGGGGGTTCTATGAGCAGTTCTTC.

The J gene is TRBJ2-2, the V gene TRBV2; D gene ambiguous. The germline V and J ends were trimmed by 4 bases and 2 bases, with 8 bases remaining between them. Germline-derived CDR1 and CDR2 are SNHLY and FYNNEI. The CDR3 runs to 14 residues. The CDR3 protein is CASSAPTNTGELFF. Written as DNA, the CDR3 is TGTGCCAGCAGTGCTCCAACTAACACCGGGGAGCTGTTTTTT.

On this clone: This sample also contains other DNA sequences that code for the same CDR3. The chain carries TRBV13 and TRBJ2-3, with a tentative D call TRBD1 (6 bases). Per the germline V gene, CDR1 is PRHDT and CDR2 is FYEKMQ (reference sequence). The CDR3 is 13 residues long. The V and J ends lost 2 bases and 3 bases respectively, with 6 bases between them. The CDR3, as DNA: TGTGCCAGCAGCTTAAGGGGGACAGATACGCAGTATTTT. Protein product: CASSLRGTDTQYF.

The genes are TRBV5-1 and TRBJ1-3, with 7 bases identical to TRBD1. V lost 4 bases, J lost 3 bases, and 7 bases stayed unmatched. From germline, CDR1 is SGHRS and CDR2 YFSETQ. The CDR3 is made up of 15 amino acids. The CDR3: CASSPTTGNGNTIYF. The DNA for the CDR3 is TGCGCCAGCAGCCCGACGACAGGGAATGGAAACACCATATATTTT.

The chain uses TRBV19 and TRBJ2-1; TRBD2 aligns across 10 bases. Trimming at V came to 3 bases and at J to 1 base, leaving 6 bases not matched to a gene. The CDR3 totals 17 residues. Germline V CDR1 and CDR2: LNHDA, SQIVND (reference sequence). The chain's CDR3 is CASSISGSGGSYNEQFF. CDR3 nucleotide sequence: TGTGCCAGTAGTATTTCGGGTAGCGGGGGGTCCTACAATGAGCAGTTCTTC.

V and J are TRBV7-8 and TRBJ1-1; no clear D gene. This CDR3 contains 17 residues. The V gene's germline CDR1 is SGHVS and CDR2 FQNEAQ. V was clipped by 1 base and J by 0 bases, with 15 bases between them. The CDR3 here is CASSLEDGRWMNTEAFF. The CDR3 DNA sequence: TGTGCCAGCAGCTTAGAAGACGGCAGGTGGATGAACACTGAAGCTTTCTTT.

The chain links TRBV6-5 to TRBJ1-2, with TRBD1 identical over 9 bases. The CDR3 covers 14 residues. The V gene end was trimmed by 6 bases and the J gene end by 3 bases; junction bases not matched to a gene: 5. CDR1 and CDR2 from the germline V gene are MNHEY and SVGAGI. The CDR3 bases are TGTGCCAGCAGGGGGGGGACAGGGTACTATGGCTACACCTTC. Protein sequence: CASRGGTGYYGYTF.

V usage is TRBV28 and J usage is TRBJ1-2, with a possible D match to TRBD1 (5 bases). CDR1 is MDHEN, CDR2 SYDVKM, per germline. V lost 5 bases and J 4 bases, leaving 11 bases between the germline ends. The CDR3 has 13 amino acids. The CDR3: CASSGALLYGYTF. The DNA of the CDR3 is TGTGCCAGCAGTGGGGCCCTTCTCTATGGCTACACCTTC.

J is TRBJ2-7 and V is TRBV19; tentatively, D is TRBD1 (6 bases). Trimming removed 6 bases at V and 0 bases at J, with 15 bases between. The germline gives CDR1 LNHDA, CDR2 SQIVND (reference sequence). This CDR3 region has 15 residues. CDR3 nucleotides: TGTGCCAGTAGGTTCAGACAGGATCTCTCCTACGAGCAGTACTTC. This gives the protein CASRFRQDLSYEQYF.

The chain recombines TRBV18 with TRBJ2-3; 15 positions agree with TRBD2. Germline CDR1 and CDR2: KGHSH and LQKENI. Germline trimming cut 0 bases from V and 2 bases from J; bases unmatched to any gene: 9. This CDR3 has 20 residues. CDR3 region: CASSPPRTSGGAETTDTQYF. CDR3 DNA: TGTGCCAGCTCACCACCGAGGACTAGCGGGGGGGCAGAGACCACAGATACGCAGTATTTT.

V gene TRBV29-1 combines with J gene TRBJ1-2, with 10 bases aligning to TRBD1. This CDR3 is 13 amino acids long. Germline V CDR1 and CDR2: SQVTM, ANQGSEA. V dropped 3 bases and J dropped 8; count of bases not matched to a gene: 6. CDR3 region: CSVDDRGRLGYTF. Written as DNA, the CDR3 is TGCAGCGTTGATGACAGGGGGCGTCTAGGCTACACCTTC.

J is TRBJ1-5 and V is TRBV6-5, with a tentative D call TRBD1 (6 bases). CDR1 and CDR2 from the germline V gene are MNHEY and SVGAGI. This CDR3 is 15 amino acids long. Deletions cut 6 bases from V and 6 bases from J, with 18 bases between. CDR3 DNA sequence: TGTGCCAGCAGCGCTACAGGGCTTGCGGGTCAGCCCCAGCATTTT. This codes for CASSATGLAGQPQHF.

The chain joins TRBV5-6 to TRBJ1-6; TRBD1 agrees at 7 bases. This CDR3 spans 17 amino acids. With V trimmed by 3 bases and J by 1 base, 7 bases remained unmatched. Germline CDR1 SGHDT, CDR2 YYEEEE. In DNA form, the CDR3 reads TGTGCCAGCAGCTCTGACAGGGAAGCGTCCTATAATTCACCCCTCCACTTT. The encoded protein is CASSSDREASYNSPLHF. Complete variable domain (other parts from reference TRBV5-6 and TRBJ1-6): DAGVTQSPTHLIKTRGQQVTLRCSPKSGHDTVSWYQQALGQGPQFIFQYYEEEERQRGNFPDRFSGHQFPNYSSELNVNALLLGDSALYLCASSSDREASYNSPLHFGNGTRLTVT.

The V call is TRBV4-1, the J call TRBJ1-2; a weak D match, TRBD1 (5 bases). Per the germline V gene, CDR1 is MGHRA and CDR2 is YSYEKL. Trimming pared 1 base from V and 3 bases from J, leaving 15 bases between. The CDR3 runs 16 residues. CDR3 in DNA: TGCGCCAGCAGCCAAGTCGGTAGGGGCATGGACTATGGCTACACCTTC. It encodes CASSQVGRGMDYGYTF.

The chain employs TRBV4-2 and TRBJ1-1; 7 bases are a match to TRBD1. Germline V gives CDR1 LGHNA, CDR2 YNFKEQ. The V gene end was trimmed by 1 base and the J gene end by 5 bases; junction bases not matched to a gene: 7. The CDR3 is 15 residues long. In DNA, the CDR3 is TGTGCCAGCAGCCAAGTTAAAGGGGGCATGACTGAAGCTTTCTTT. This sequence encodes CASSQVKGGMTEAFF.

This clone was counted once. The CDR3 coding sequence is TGTGCCACCAGTGACCGGGACAGGGGCGGCACTGAAGCTTTCTTT. Translation: CATSDRDRGGTEAFF. V gene TRBV24-1 combines with J gene TRBJ1-1, with 10 bases matching TRBD1. Germline V gene sequence: CDR1 KGHDR, CDR2 SFDVKD. Germline trimming cut 4 bases from V and 4 bases from J; bases unmatched to any gene: 5. The CDR3 length is 15 residues.

The V and J genes are TRBV6-5 and TRBJ2-1, with no clear D. The CDR3 spans 12 residues. The V gene lost 6 bases and the J gene lost 10 bases, with 13 bases spanning the gap. CDR1 and CDR2 (germline): MNHEY, SVGAGI. CDR3 protein: CASSSRFGEQFF. CDR3 DNA: TGTGCCAGCAGCTCTAGGTTTGGGGAGCAGTTCTTC.